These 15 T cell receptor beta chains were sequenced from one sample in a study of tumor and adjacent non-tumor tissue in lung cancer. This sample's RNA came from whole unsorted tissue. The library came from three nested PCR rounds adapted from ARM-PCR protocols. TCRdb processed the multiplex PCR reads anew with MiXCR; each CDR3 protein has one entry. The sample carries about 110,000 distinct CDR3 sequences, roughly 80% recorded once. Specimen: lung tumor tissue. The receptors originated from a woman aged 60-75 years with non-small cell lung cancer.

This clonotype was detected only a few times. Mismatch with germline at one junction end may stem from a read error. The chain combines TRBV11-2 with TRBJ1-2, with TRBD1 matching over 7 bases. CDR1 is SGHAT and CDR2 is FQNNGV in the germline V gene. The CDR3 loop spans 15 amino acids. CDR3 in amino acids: CASSLGGLYPYGYAF. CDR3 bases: TGTGCCAGCAGTTTAGGGGGCCTCTATCCCTATGGCTACGCCTTC.

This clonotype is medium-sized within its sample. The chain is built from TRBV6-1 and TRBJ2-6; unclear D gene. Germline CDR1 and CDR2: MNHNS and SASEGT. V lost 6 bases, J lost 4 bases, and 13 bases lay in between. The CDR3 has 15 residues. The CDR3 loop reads CASSPQTGGANVLTF. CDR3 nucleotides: TGTGCCAGCAGCCCCCAAACCGGGGGGGCCAACGTCCTGACTTTC.

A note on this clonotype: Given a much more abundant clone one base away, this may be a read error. The CDR3: CASSQVGRNQPQHF. In DNA, the CDR3 is TGTGCCAGCAGCCAAGTAGGCCGTAATCAGCCCCAGCATTTT. The V call is TRBV4-2, the J call TRBJ1-5, with D unresolved. Looked up from germline, CDR1 is LGHNA and CDR2 is YNFKEQ. Trimming cost V 1 base and J 4 bases, with 8 bases left between them. The CDR3 totals 14 residues.

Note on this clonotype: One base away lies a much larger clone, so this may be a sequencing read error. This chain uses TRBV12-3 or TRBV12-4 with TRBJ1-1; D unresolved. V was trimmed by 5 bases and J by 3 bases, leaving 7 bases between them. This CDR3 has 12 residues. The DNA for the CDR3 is TGTGCCAGCAGTATACGTTACACTGAAGCTTTCTTT. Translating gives CASSIRYTEAFF.

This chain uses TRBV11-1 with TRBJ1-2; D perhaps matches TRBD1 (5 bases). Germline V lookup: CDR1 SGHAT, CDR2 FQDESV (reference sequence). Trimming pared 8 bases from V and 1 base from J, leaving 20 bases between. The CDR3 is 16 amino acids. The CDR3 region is CASGDVTVGVNYGYTF. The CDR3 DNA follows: TGTGCCAGCGGCGACGTGACAGTGGGGGTTAACTATGGCTACACCTTC.

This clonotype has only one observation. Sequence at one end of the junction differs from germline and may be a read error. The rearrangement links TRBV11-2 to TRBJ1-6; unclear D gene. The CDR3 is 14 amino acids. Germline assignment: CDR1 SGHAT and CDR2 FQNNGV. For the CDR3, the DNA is TGTGCCTGCAGCCTAGAAGCAAGTAATTCATCCCTCCACTTT. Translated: CACSLEASNSSLHF. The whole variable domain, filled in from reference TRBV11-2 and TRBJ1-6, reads EAGVAQSPRYKIIEKRQSVAFWCNPISGHATLYWYQQILGQGPKLLIQFQNNGVVDDSQLPKDRFSAERLKGVDSTLKIQPAKLEDSAVYLCACSLEASNSSLHFGNGTRLTVT.

CDR3 nucleotide sequence: TGTGCCAGCAGCTTCCAGCCCAGGACAGGGAGTTTGAATCAGCCCCAGCATTTT. Amino acid sequence: CASSFQPRTGSLNQPQHF. The chain combines TRBV7-2 with TRBJ1-5; 8 positions agree with TRBD1. V gave up 3 bases and J gave up 4 bases; unmatched junction bases: 14. CDR1 and CDR2 from the germline V gene are SGHTA and FQGNSA. The CDR3 runs to 18 residues.

The DNA of the CDR3 is TGTGCCAGCAGCCGTGGACAGGGGGGTGGAGACTATGGCTACACCTTC. It specifies CASSRGQGGGDYGYTF. The rearrangement links TRBV5-4 to TRBJ1-2; TRBD1 matches 10 bases. V was clipped by 4 bases and J by 3 bases; unmatched bases: 9. The length of the CDR3 is 16 residues. Germline V gene lookup returns CDR1 SGHNT and CDR2 YYREEE (reference sequence).

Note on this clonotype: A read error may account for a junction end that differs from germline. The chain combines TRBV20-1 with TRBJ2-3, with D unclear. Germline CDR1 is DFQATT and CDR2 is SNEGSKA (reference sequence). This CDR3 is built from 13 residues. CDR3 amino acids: CSARDPVPDAQYF. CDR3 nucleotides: TGCAGTGCTAGGGACCCAGTTCCAGATGCGCAGTATTTT.

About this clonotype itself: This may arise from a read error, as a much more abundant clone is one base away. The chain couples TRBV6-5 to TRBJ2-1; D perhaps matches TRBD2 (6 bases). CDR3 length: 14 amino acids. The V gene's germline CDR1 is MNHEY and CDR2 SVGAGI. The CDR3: CVSSSPSRGYEQFF. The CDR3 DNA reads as TGTGTCAGCAGTTCCCCCTCTCGGGGGTATGAGCAGTTCTTC.

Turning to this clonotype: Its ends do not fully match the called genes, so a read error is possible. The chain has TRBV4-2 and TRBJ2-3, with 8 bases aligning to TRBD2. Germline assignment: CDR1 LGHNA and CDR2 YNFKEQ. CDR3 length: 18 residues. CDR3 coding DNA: TGTGCCAGCAACCAAGAGTATAGGGTAGCGGGGAGCACAGATACGCAGTATTTT. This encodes CASNQEYRVAGSTDTQYF.

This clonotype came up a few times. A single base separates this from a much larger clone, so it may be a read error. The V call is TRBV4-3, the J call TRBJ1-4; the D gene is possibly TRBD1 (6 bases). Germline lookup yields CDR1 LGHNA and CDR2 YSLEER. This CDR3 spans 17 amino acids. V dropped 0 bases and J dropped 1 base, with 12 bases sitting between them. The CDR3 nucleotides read TGCGCCAGCAGCCAAGACCCCTGCAGGGGAACTAATGAAAAACTGTTTTTT. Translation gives CASSQDPCRGTNEKLFF.

The CDR3 DNA sequence: TGTGCCAGCAGCTTAGGGAGTCGGCCCCCGGAGACCCAGTACTTC. Translated: CASSLGSRPPETQYF. The chain employs TRBV7-2 and TRBJ2-5; D remains unclear. The CDR3 is made up of 15 amino acids. The germline V and J ends were trimmed by 1 base and 5 bases, with 14 bases remaining between them. Germline V gene data show CDR1 as SGHTA and CDR2 as FQGNSA. Using reference TRBV7-2 and TRBJ2-5 for the parts outside the CDR3, the full variable domain is GAGVSQSPSNKVTEKGKDVELRCDPISGHTALYWYRQSLGQGLEFLIYFQGNSAPDKSGLPSDRFSAERTGGSVSTLTIQRTQQEDSAVYLCASSLGSRPPETQYFGPGTRLLVL.

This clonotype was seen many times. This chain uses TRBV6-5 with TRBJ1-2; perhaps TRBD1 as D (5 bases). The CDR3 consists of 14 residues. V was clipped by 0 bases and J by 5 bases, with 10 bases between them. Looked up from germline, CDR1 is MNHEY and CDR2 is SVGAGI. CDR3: CASSYSRGWYGYTF. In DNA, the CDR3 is TGTGCCAGCAGTTACTCGCGGGGGTGGTATGGCTACACCTTC.

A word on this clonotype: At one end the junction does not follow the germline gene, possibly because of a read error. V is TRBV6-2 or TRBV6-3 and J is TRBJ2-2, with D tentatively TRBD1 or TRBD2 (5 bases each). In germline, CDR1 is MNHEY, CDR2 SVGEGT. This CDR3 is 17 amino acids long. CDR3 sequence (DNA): TGCGCCAGCAGTTACACCCGACAGAGGGCTAACACCGGGGAGCTGTTTTTT. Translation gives CASSYTRQRANTGELFF.